This TCR beta chain was retrieved from a study of cytomegalovirus exposure and HLA in healthy donors. The data were produced by immunoSEQ multiplex PCR, yet TCRdb's version contains in-frame clones alone and is incomplete. Here the sample spans about 130,000 clones, about nine tenths being singletons. CDR3 length: 15 residues. Germline V gene lookup returns CDR1 SGHVS and CDR2 FQNEAQ. Trimming left V 1 base short and J 2 bases short, with 12 bases between. This chain links TRBV7-8 with TRBJ2-7; D possibly corresponds to TRBD1 (5 bases). Sequencing was carried out using PBMCs. The TCR originated in a woman aged 25 to 45 in good health and CMV-seropositive. The CDR3 is CASSLVAGPTYEQYF. CDR3 nucleotides: TGTGCCAGCAGCTTAGTTGCAGGGCCAACCTACGAGCAGTACTTC.